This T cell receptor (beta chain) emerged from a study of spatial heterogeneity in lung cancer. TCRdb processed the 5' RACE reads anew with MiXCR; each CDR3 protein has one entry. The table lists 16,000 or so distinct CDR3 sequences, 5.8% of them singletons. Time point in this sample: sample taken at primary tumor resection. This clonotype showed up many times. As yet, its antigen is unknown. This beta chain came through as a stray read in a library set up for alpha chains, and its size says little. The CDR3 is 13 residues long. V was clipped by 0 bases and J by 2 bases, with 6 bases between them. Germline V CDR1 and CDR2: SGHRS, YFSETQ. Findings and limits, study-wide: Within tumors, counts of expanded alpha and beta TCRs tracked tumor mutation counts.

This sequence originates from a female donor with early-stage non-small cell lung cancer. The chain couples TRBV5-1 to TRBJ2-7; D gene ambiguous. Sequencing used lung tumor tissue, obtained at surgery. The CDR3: CASSLGSPYEQYF. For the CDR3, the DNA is TGCGCCAGCAGCTTGGGCAGCCCCTACGAGCAGTACTTC.